The clone carrying this T cell receptor (beta chain) came up once. The source of the sample is a study of a mutant IDH1 vaccine in newly diagnosed glioma. Study at large: Former treatment meant radiotherapy, temozolomide, or both; the majority had gotten both.

Produced via immunoSEQ multiplex PCR; TCRdb's table is partial and in-frame only. Of about 92,000 clones in the sample, roughly 80% were seen once. Stated time point: baseline, week 1 (first vaccination visit). Stated treatment: pre-vaccination baseline after standard-of-care therapy. The CDR3 loop spans 14 amino acids. V was pared by 0 bases and J by 0 bases, with 4 bases between. CDR1 SGDLS and CDR2 YYNGEE come from the germline V gene. The receptor was isolated from a woman aged 45-65 years with glioma. The J gene is TRBJ2-1, the V gene TRBV9; no reliable D call. Sequenced material: PBMCs, taken from a glioma patient treated with radiotherapy, temozolomide or both. The CDR3 coding sequence is TGTGCCAGCAGCGTAGCGAGCTCCTACAATGAGCAGTTCTTC. Its protein product is CASSVASSYNEQFF.